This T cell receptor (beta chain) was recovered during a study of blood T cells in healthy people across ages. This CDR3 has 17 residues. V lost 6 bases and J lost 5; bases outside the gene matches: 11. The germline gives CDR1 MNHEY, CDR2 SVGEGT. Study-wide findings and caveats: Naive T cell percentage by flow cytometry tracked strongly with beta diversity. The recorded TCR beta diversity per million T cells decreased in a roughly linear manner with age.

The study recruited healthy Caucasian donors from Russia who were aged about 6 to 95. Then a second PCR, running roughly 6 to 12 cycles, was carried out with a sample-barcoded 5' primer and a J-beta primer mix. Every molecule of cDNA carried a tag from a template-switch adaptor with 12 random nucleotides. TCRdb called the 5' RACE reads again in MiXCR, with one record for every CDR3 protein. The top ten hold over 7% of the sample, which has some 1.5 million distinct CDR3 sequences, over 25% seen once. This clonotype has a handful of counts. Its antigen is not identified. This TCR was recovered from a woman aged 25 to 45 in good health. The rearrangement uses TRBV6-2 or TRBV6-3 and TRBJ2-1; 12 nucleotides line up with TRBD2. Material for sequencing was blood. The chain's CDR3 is CASRSTRLAGVDNEQFF. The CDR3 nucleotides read TGTGCCAGCAGATCAACTCGACTAGCGGGAGTTGACAATGAGCAGTTCTTC.